This T cell receptor (beta chain) was identified in a study of blood T cell repertoires in COVID-19. The repertoire was sequenced with immunoSEQ multiplex PCR; TCRdb's copy has only in-frame clones and lacks some. The sample contains about 320,000 clones, approximately 91% of which appear only once. Trimming removed 0 bases at V and 0 bases at J, with 7 bases between. Per the germline V gene, CDR1 is SGHRS and CDR2 is YFSETQ. The CDR3 length is 15 residues. The TCR originated in a woman in her twenties or thirties who had been exposed to COVID-19. Sequencing was done on a sample of PBMCs or T cells enriched from blood (not recorded which). The chain has TRBV5-1 and TRBJ1-5, with D possibly TRBD1 on 6 matching bases. The DNA of the CDR3 is TGCGCCAGCAGCTTGGGAGGGGGTAGCAATCAGCCCCAGCATTTT. It codes for CASSLGGGSNQPQHF.